This paragraph covers one T cell receptor beta chain sequence. Its antigen remains undetermined. There are no base qualities to consult, and no much larger clone falls within one base. The cohort comprised 550 to 700 healthy bone marrow donors. All cohort members were sampled while nominally healthy, although unrecorded immune exposures were likely present. The donor was CMV seronegative and was included in the group of 352 seronegative cohort members. Each donor provided a peripheral blood sample, and peripheral blood mononuclear cells were used for TCR beta sequencing. Genomic DNA extraction from the blood cell samples was performed with the Qiagen DNeasy Blood Extraction Kit. This specimen belongs to a study of cytomegalovirus exposure and HLA in healthy donors listed by TCRdb under 2017. Regarding the complete study: An earlier analysis of approximately 590 of the donors reported roughly 270 Gb of sequence data and 117 million unique TCR beta sequences from 150 million to 200 million T cells. An early release covering roughly 600 HLA-typed donors comprised approximately 290 gigabases of sequencing data and around 80 million unique TCR sequences. Among the roughly 370 genotyped donors, approximately 77% belonged to the genetic ancestry cluster associated with self-reported Caucasian donors. The study aimed to test whether cataloging public T cell receptors could reveal signatures of past pathogen exposure. The study profiled the T cell repertoires of about 720 subjects by immunosequencing and related them to cytomegalovirus serostatus. Along with the approximately 650-subject first cohort, a separate validation cohort of around 120 different subjects was used. To predict cytomegalovirus infection status, the study brought together high-throughput TCR immunosequencing, statistical association of individual TCRs with disease status, and machine learning. A later analysis re-examined previously published TCR beta repertoires from 610 or so donors and added high-resolution HLA genotyping to investigate patterns of TCR occurrence. Rather than using new phenotypic data, the later analysis identified candidate immune exposures from TCR beta sequences and from how often those sequences occurred across donors. To decide whether each TCR beta V gene segment behaved as functional or pseudogenic, an earlier analysis of 587 of the donors relied on high-throughput TCR beta sequencing. Alongside the repertoire data, information on donor age, sex, ethnicity and CMV serostatus was compiled. A later genetic analysis used genome-wide SNP genotypes for about 65% of the roughly 700 donors, treating that subset as a discovery cohort. Every discovery cohort repertoire had been produced on one sequencing platform. Class I and class II HLA loci were covered by the typing at four-digit resolution. The number of typed donors differed by locus: about 620-630 for A, B, C, DRB1 and DQB1; 522 for DQA1; around 580 for DPA1; and roughly 450 for DPB1. Because of strong linkage in the cohort, roughly five DR-DQ haplotypes were treated as single units for association and clustering. Across under 500 genotyped donors of the cohort, an average of roughly 250,000 unique TCR beta nucleotide sequences per donor were sequenced, and roughly a sixth of those sequences were non-productive.

Libraries were made using the immunoSEQ multiplex PCR assay. A mixture of 60 forward primers for TCR Vbeta segments and 13 reverse primers for TCR Jbeta segments was used in the multiplex PCR. The CDR3 region of rearranged TCR beta genes was amplified from genomic DNA by a multiplex PCR assay. On the Illumina HiSeq System, the amplified TCR beta libraries were sequenced as 87-base-pair reads. The paper's processing steps were these. A later analysis tallied about 77 million unique TCR beta chains across the 610 or so repertoires, and 10 million to 11 million of those chains were shared by two or more donors. To remove PCR and sequencing errors, raw reads were error-corrected and collapsed into unique sequences using a nearest-neighbor algorithm that merged closely related sequences. To assign V, D and J gene segments, CDR3 sequences were aligned to IMGT reference sequences. For a sequence to be retained, a match of at least six nucleotides to both a V gene segment and a J gene segment was required. Rearrangements were classified as productive when the CDR3 lacked stop codons and remained in frame with V and J, and all other rearrangements were classified as non-productive. Following IMGT convention, CDR3 was defined as the stretch from the second conserved V-encoded cysteine up to the conserved J-encoded phenylalanine. The earlier analysis of 587 of the donors excluded sequences that lacked an unambiguous match to a single V gene segment. An earlier analysis of some 610 of the donors called V segments functional above 56.7% productive rearrangements and segregating when the between-donor standard deviation exceeded 5%. A statistical classification framework was built to diagnose cytomegalovirus status from the catalog of TCR beta chain sequences. V and J gene assignment, in a later analysis, came from comparing TCR nucleotide sequences with IMGT/GENE-DB human TR gene sequences. A later analysis assigned CDR3 sequences and most-parsimonious VDJ recombination scenarios with the TCRdist pipeline. In a later analysis, every TCR beta chain was defined by the combination of its CDR3 amino acid sequence and its V-gene family, and reads without a unique V-gene family were dropped. In a later analysis, 550 to 650 highly shared, low-generation-probability nucleotide sequences were removed to address suspected cross-contamination and a sequencing artifact. For each public chain, a later analysis derived a clonal expansion index from normalized ranks of inferred template counts within each repertoire. In a later analysis, generation probabilities were computed using a VDJ recombination model fitted to out-of-frame rearrangements, and the results were checked against IGoR. A later analysis scored TCR-TCR, TCR-HLA and TCR-CMV co-occurrence with hypergeometric tests, applying a repertoire-size bias correction to TCR pairs. False discovery rates were estimated in a later analysis by permuting HLA or CMV assignments 20 times. In a later analysis, co-occurring TCRs were grouped using DBSCAN, with TCRdist sequence similarity added in when clustering inside HLA-allele-positive subsets. Repertoires with fewer than 30,000 or more than 120,000 public chains, plus five repertoires with anomalous nucleotide sharing, were excluded from co-occurrence clustering. In its TCRdb copy, this immuneACCESS table keeps in-frame sequences only and misses some clones. Where compared with another copy, unresolved V genes explain less than half of these, and the others have no known cause. Clone size and V and J calls were adopted from that table, with D and trimming inferred from the DNA. This sample holds 200,000 or so clones; about four fifths were observed only once. The top ten clonotypes cover roughly 0.1% of the sample.

V and J are trimmed by 4 bases and 0 bases, and the gene matches miss 3 bases of the junction. Its CDR3 holds 16 amino acids, cysteine through phenylalanine. The kept DNA is CDR3 alone, 48 bases in frame from the first base. The CDR1 and CDR2 encoded by the germline V gene (reference sequence) are SGHNT and YYREEE. The paper as a whole reports these results and caveats: In this cohort, only TCR beta chains were sequenced, and detectable features were limited by the absence of alpha or paired-chain data. The only immune exposure information available for the cohort was CMV serostatus. It was suggested by the authors that the approach could potentially be generalized to other disease states and immunological phenotypes. Because HLA typing was unavailable for some donors at each locus, only the typed subset was used in association tests. The sequencing pipeline was judged likely to have produced a cluster of highly shared sequence variants as a technical artifact. In an earlier analysis of around 500 of the donors, most TCR beta V segments appeared in productive rearrangements about 90% or about 30% of the time, broadly matching IMGT annotations. In a later analysis, TCR association rates were found to vary across HLA loci, with the most associated TCRs seen for DRB1 alleles and the fewest for HLA-C alleles. A further reported finding was that TCR beta sequences accurately predicted the HLA-A and HLA-B alleles for most subjects in the first cohort. A later analysis associated about 17,000 TCR beta sequences with specific HLA alleles at a false discovery rate of 0.05. According to a later genetic analysis, donors in an Asian-associated ancestry cluster had fewer N-insertions in productive TCRs than the roughly 660-donor mean. Because counts were too low, 15 to 20 rarely observed V segments, including chromosome 9 orphons, were excluded from the earlier analysis of several hundred of the donors. In a later analysis, most CMV-associated TCR beta chains were found to appear HLA-restricted, with HLA associations seemingly driven largely by CMV exposure. Most TCR sequences were observed very rarely across donors, whereas some public TCRs were present in many individuals. In both the original and validation cohorts, the classifier was reported to diagnose cytomegalovirus status with high specificity and sensitivity. The study listed approximately 160 TCR beta chains as associated with cytomegalovirus. In vitro tests confirmed that a few of the cytomegalovirus-associated TCR beta chains recognize cytomegalovirus antigens. V-gene and J-gene trimming of TCR beta chains was associated with a missense DCLRE1C variant in a later genetic analysis, and the association was replicated in an independent cohort. Compared with equally common non-associated chains, HLA-associated TCR beta chains in a later analysis were more clonally expanded and had lower generation probabilities. When HLA alleles, especially DR and DQ, strongly co-occurred, TCR associations were difficult to assign to individual alleles. In a later analysis, several top co-occurrence clusters were reported to appear linked to parvovirus B19, influenza, CMV and Epstein-Barr virus. Sequencing depth was assumed to be roughly uniform across donors in the presence/absence analyses, though that assumption may not hold. Correlated functional status among segregating V segments might reflect linkage disequilibrium, but an unknown experimental factor could not be ruled out. Some IMGT-functional V segments, including TRBV6-2 and TRBV6-3, could not be distinguished by the 87-base-pair reads and were therefore excluded.

The clonotype originates from a boy aged 2-9 years in good health and CMV-seronegative. The sequencing input was PBMCs. This chain is built from TRBV5-4 and TRBJ1-4; 10 central bases correspond to TRBD1. CDR3 sequence: CASSRGQGTTNEKLFF. The DNA sequence is as follows: TGTGCCAGCAGCCGGGGACAGGGGACAACTAATGAAAAACTGTTTTTT.